The TCR beta chain described here comes from a study of blood T cell repertoires in COVID-19 (dated by TCRdb to about 2020). Context from the whole study: Collaborator samples came from the United States, Italy and Spain and covered acute and convalescent phases of COVID-19. The prospective study material was composed of cDNA or gDNA derived from T cells, B-cell-depleted T cells, or PBMCs. The dataset comprised deeply sampled blood TCRbeta repertoires from subjects exposed to, actively infected with, or recovered from COVID-19. A freely available public database, intended as a resource for researchers studying the immune response to SARS-CoV-2, is where the repertoires were released. Samples were obtained from the ongoing ImmuneRACE study (first 160 participants) and from 950 to 1,500 subjects provided by 6 global collaborators. A de-identified subject ID, COVID-19 status, age in years and sex were almost always included in the sample metadata. Where HLA class I and class II types were available, the types were taken from metadata supplied by the sample provider, not from assay-based typing. General conclusions and limits of the study: The amount of clinical and demographic metadata varied by source and participant and was provided uncurated.

From V the trimming removes 5 bases and from J it removes 3 bases, while the gene matches leave 16 bases of the junction unaccounted for. Measured from the cysteine to the phenylalanine, the CDR3 is 18 residues long. Only CDR3 DNA is held: 54 bases, read in frame from base 1. Reading the germline V gene (reference sequence) gives CDR1 SEHNR and CDR2 FQNEAQ. Only one count was recorded for this clone. Its antigen is currently not known. The input lacks base qualities; no much larger clone sits a single base away. The immunoSEQ Assay, a bias-controlled multiplex PCR, was used to amplify TCRbeta CDR3 regions from genomic DNA. The study's own analysis went as follows. The number of nucleated cells in each sample was estimated by amplification of reference gene primers within the assay. Sequence reads were collapsed and filtered to measure the absolute abundance of every unique TCRbeta CDR3 rearrangement. Productive Simpson clonality was computed per sample as the square root of Simpson's diversity index over productive rearrangements. TCRdb obtained this table from immuneACCESS and retained in-frame rearrangements with V and J assigned. These tables miss some clones; where compared with another copy, unresolved V genes account for less than half of the shortfall, and the remainder is unexplained. The V and J calls and the clone size are those of that table, but D and trimming were determined from the DNA. This sample lists some 340,000 clones; about 87% were detected once. Approximately 5% of the sample is held by the ten biggest clonotypes.

In the prospective study, participants were about 18 to 100 years old, resided in fewer than 25 geographic areas of the United States, and were enrolled through a virtual design. In the prospective study, cohorts were assigned on the basis of participant-reported clinical history obtained from a screening survey and a study questionnaire. Recovered participants in ImmuneRACE Cohort 3 were defined as having two consecutive negative NP/OP PCR tests, clearance from a healthcare professional, or resolution of symptoms. Each participant in the prospective study had whole blood, serum and a nasopharyngeal or oropharyngeal swab collected by mobile phlebotomists. Over an approximately 2-month period, participants in the prospective study had the option of providing additional blood draws and questionnaires. Before DNA extraction, blood samples from the prospective study were shipped at room temperature or frozen.

The rearrangement joined TRBV7-9 to TRBJ1-5; 7 middle bases align to TRBD1. This clonotype was sampled from a woman under 40 who had recovered from COVID-19. Source material: PBMCs or T cells enriched from blood (not recorded which). The sequence in DNA is TGTGCCAGCAGCCCCACTCCTACAGGGGAGTACGTCAATCAGCCCCAGCATTTT. It translates to CASSPTPTGEYVNQPQHF.